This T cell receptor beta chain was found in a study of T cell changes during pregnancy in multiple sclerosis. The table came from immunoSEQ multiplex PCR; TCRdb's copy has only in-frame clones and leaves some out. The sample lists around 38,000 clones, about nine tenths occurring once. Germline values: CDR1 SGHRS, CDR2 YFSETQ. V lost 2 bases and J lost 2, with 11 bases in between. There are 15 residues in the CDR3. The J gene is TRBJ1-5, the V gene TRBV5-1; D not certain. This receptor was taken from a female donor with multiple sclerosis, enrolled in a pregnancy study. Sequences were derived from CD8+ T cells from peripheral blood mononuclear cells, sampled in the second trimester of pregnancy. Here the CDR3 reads CASSFAGEGNQPQHF. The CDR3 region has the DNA TGCGCCAGCAGCTTTGCCGGGGAGGGCAATCAGCCCCAGCATTTT.